A single sample is the source of the 32 T cell receptor beta chains below, sequenced in a study of blood T cell repertoires in COVID-19. The protocol was immunoSEQ multiplex PCR, while the TCRdb copy is restricted to in-frame clones and leaves out a portion. The sample lists over 90,000 clones, 70% to 90% occurring once. The sequencing sample was made of peripheral blood. The receptors shown here come from a human donor in a cohort sampled during active COVID-19.

In its sample, this clone was seen once. The V call is TRBV6-5, the J call TRBJ2-3; tentatively, D is TRBD2 (5 bases). The V gene lost 8 bases and the J gene lost 0 bases, with 12 bases spanning the gap. The CDR3 spans 14 residues. The germline gives CDR1 MNHEY, CDR2 SVGAGI. The CDR3 protein is CASRSGLSTDTQYF. CDR3 nucleotide sequence: TGTGCCAGCCGAAGCGGCCTAAGCACAGATACGCAGTATTTT.

This chain links TRBV7-2 with TRBJ1-2; TRBD1 might be the D (5 bases). Germline loops: CDR1 SGHTA, CDR2 FQGNSA. The length of the CDR3 is 15 residues. The V gene lost 5 bases and the J gene lost 5 bases, with 18 bases spanning the gap. The CDR3 DNA follows: TGTGCCAGCAGCCCAGCCCCCGGGGGGTCTTATGGCTACACCTTC. This codes for CASSPAPGGSYGYTF.

V usage is TRBV7-3 and J usage is TRBJ1-5; D remains unclear. V lost 2 bases and J lost 4, with 6 bases in between. The germline CDR1 and CDR2 sequences are SGHTA and FQGTGA. The CDR3 covers 13 residues. CDR3 in DNA: TGTGCCAGCAGCTTATCTATAAATCAGCCCCAGCATTTT. Encoded protein: CASSLSINQPQHF.

The rearrangement links TRBV9 to TRBJ2-1; TRBD2 agrees at 8 bases. V was pared by 3 bases and J by 3 bases, with 5 bases of the junction left unmatched. CDR3 length: 15 residues. The germline V gene encodes CDR1 SGDLS and CDR2 YYNGEE. Here the CDR3 reads CASSASGTSYNEQFF. The CDR3 DNA reads as TGTGCCAGCAGCGCCAGCGGGACTAGCTACAATGAGCAGTTCTTC.

The rearrangement uses TRBV7-3 and TRBJ2-1, with 9 bases fitting TRBD2. CDR3 size: 15 residues. Losses at the gene ends were 1 base for V and 9 bases for J; bases not matched to a gene: 7. Germline V gives CDR1 SGHTA, CDR2 FQGTGA. CDR3 amino acids: CASSLIAGEGGEQFF. CDR3 sequence (DNA): TGTGCCAGCAGCTTAATAGCGGGAGAGGGGGGTGAGCAGTTCTTC.

The chain has TRBV7-8 and TRBJ2-7; TRBD1 might be the D (6 bases). V lost 5 bases and J 3 bases, leaving 14 bases between the germline ends. The CDR3 has 14 amino acids. Germline values: CDR1 SGHVS, CDR2 FQNEAQ. CDR3 nucleotide sequence: TGTGCCAGCAGCCCCGGCGGCAGGGGCTACGAGCAGTACTTC. The encoded protein is CASSPGGRGYEQYF.

The rearrangement uses TRBV27 and TRBJ1-5; D ambiguous. Trimming removed 7 bases from V and 2 bases from J, with 6 bases in between. The CDR3 loop spans 12 amino acids. The V gene's germline CDR1 is MNHEY and CDR2 SMNVEV (reference sequence). CDR3 amino acids: CASKEGNQPQHF. CDR3 in DNA: TGTGCCAGCAAGGAGGGCAATCAGCCCCAGCATTTT.

The rearrangement joins TRBV27 to TRBJ1-5, with a possible D match to TRBD1 (5 bases). Germline CDR1 reads MNHEY; CDR2 reads SMNVEV (reference sequence). The CDR3 runs 14 residues. Trimming shortened V by 0 bases and J by 6 bases, and 9 bases separated the two germline ends. The CDR3 region is CASSLSQGRQPQHF. Here the CDR3 DNA reads TGTGCCAGCAGTTTATCTCAGGGCCGTCAGCCCCAGCATTTT.

The genes are TRBV27 and TRBJ2-1, with D possibly matching TRBD2 (5 bases). The CDR3 contains 15 residues. Germline CDR1 and CDR2: MNHEY and SMNVEV (reference sequence). V was pared by 2 bases and J by 5 bases, with 13 bases between. CDR3 in amino acids: CASSLVRDFNNEQFF. DNA for the CDR3: TGTGCCAGCAGTTTAGTGAGGGATTTCAACAATGAGCAGTTCTTC.

This clone has only one observation. This chain joins TRBV5-4 and TRBJ2-1; possible D gene TRBD2, 5 bases. Germline V lookup: CDR1 SGHNT, CDR2 YYREEE (reference sequence). The CDR3 has 14 amino acids. Trimming took off 0 bases at V and 8 bases at J, with 12 bases between the two ends. The CDR3 sequence: CASSLEGDSYEQFF. The CDR3 bases are TGTGCCAGCAGCTTGGAGGGAGATTCCTATGAGCAGTTCTTC.

The chain combines TRBV4-1 with TRBJ2-3; D is ambiguous. V shed 4 bases and J shed 0 bases, with 11 bases lying between them. The germline V gene has CDR1 MGHRA and CDR2 YSYEKL. There are 15 residues in the CDR3. The CDR3 loop is CASSPPQSSTDTQYF. In DNA form, the CDR3 reads TGCGCCAGCAGCCCCCCACAGTCTAGCACAGATACGCAGTATTTT.

The chain joins TRBV27 to TRBJ2-1, with TRBD2 matching over 9 bases. The V and J ends lost 5 bases and 0 bases, in that order; junction bases with no gene match: 8. This CDR3 is 17 amino acids long. Germline V gene lookup returns CDR1 MNHEY and CDR2 SMNVEV (reference sequence). CDR3 region: CASSSLAGTSSYNEQFF. CDR3 nucleotide sequence: TGTGCCAGCAGTAGTCTAGCGGGAACGAGCTCCTACAATGAGCAGTTCTTC.

The chain combines TRBV7-3 with TRBJ2-1; 10 bases are shared with TRBD2. The V gene's germline CDR1 is SGHTA and CDR2 FQGTGA. This CDR3 is built from 17 residues. After removal of 1 base from V and 7 bases from J, the junction contained 10 bases not matched to a gene. The DNA of the CDR3 is TGTGCCAGCAGCTTAATCCCGGCTAGCGGGAGATCGAATGAGCAGTTCTTC. Protein sequence: CASSLIPASGRSNEQFF.

The J gene is TRBJ1-2, the V gene TRBV2; D is unresolved. The V end was cut by 2 bases, the J end by 4 bases, with 14 bases between. The CDR3 runs 15 residues. Germline-derived CDR1 and CDR2 are SNHLY and FYNNEI. CDR3 nucleotide sequence: TGTGCCAGCAGTGAACAGTGGACTTCCGGCTATGGCTACACCTTC. This translates into CASSEQWTSGYGYTF. The variable domain in full, completed from reference TRBV2 and TRBJ1-2, reads EPEVTQTPSHQVTQMGQEVILRCVPISNHLYFYWYRQILGQKVEFLVSFYNNEISEKSEIFDDQFSVERPDGSNFTLKIRSTKLEDSAMYFCASSEQWTSGYGYTFGSGTRLTVV.

The CDR3, as DNA: TGTGCCAGCAGTTTATCGACTAGCGGGATGACAACGGGGGAGCAGTACTTC. Its translation: CASSLSTSGMTTGEQYF. The gene calls are TRBV28 and TRBJ2-7; 11 bases are shared with TRBD2. V shed 1 base, J shed 7 bases, and the junction held 12 bases outside the gene matches. The germline V gene has CDR1 MDHEN and CDR2 SYDVKM. There are 17 residues in the CDR3.

This rearrangement joins TRBV7-9 to TRBJ2-3, with D hard to call. V was pared by 4 bases and J by 0 bases, with 14 bases between. Germline CDR1 reads SEHNR; CDR2 reads FQNEAQ (reference sequence). The CDR3 is 16 residues long. The CDR3 loop is CASSSVLVYSTDTQYF. The CDR3 DNA sequence: TGTGCCAGCAGCTCAGTCCTGGTTTATAGCACAGATACGCAGTATTTT.

J is TRBJ2-7 and V is TRBV5-8, with TRBD2 matching 14 bases. Per germline, CDR1 SGHTS and CDR2 YDEGEE. CDR3 size: 18 residues. Trimming at V came to 4 bases and at J to 0 bases, leaving 9 bases not matched to a gene. The CDR3, as DNA: TGTGCCAGCAGCGGCGGACTAGCGGGAGGCCATCTCTCCTACGAGCAGTACTTC. Translated, it gives CASSGGLAGGHLSYEQYF.

The CDR3 here is CASSDQGAISSSGANVLTF. In DNA, the CDR3 is TGTGCCAGTAGCGACCAGGGGGCGATTAGCAGCTCTGGGGCCAACGTCCTGACTTTC. The chain employs TRBV19 and TRBJ2-6; 8 nucleotides match TRBD1. V shed 6 bases and J 0 bases; nucleotides not matched to a gene: 13. CDR3 length equals 19 residues. Per germline, CDR1 LNHDA and CDR2 SQIVND (reference sequence). The whole variable domain, remainder taken from reference TRBV19 and TRBJ2-6, is DGGITQSPKYLFRKEGQNVTLSCEQNLNHDAMYWYRQDPGQGLRLIYYSQIVNDFQKGDIAEGYSVSREKKESFPLTVTSAQKNPTAFYLCASSDQGAISSSGANVLTFGAGSRLTVL.

The CDR3 DNA sequence: TGTGCCAGCAGCTTCGACAGGGATCCGGCTGAAGCTTTCTTT. Its translation: CASSFDRDPAEAFF. The chain links TRBV6-5 to TRBJ1-1; 7 nucleotides line up with TRBD1. Looked up from germline, CDR1 is MNHEY and CDR2 is SVGAGI. The V segment lost 6 bases and the J segment 6 bases; nucleotides outside the gene matches: 10. The CDR3 has 14 amino acids.

The chain joins TRBV5-4 to TRBJ1-2; D uncertain. With 0 bases removed from V and 9 bases from J, the gap between germline ends came to 12 bases. CDR1 is SGHNT, CDR2 YYREEE, per germline (reference sequence). CDR3 length: 13 residues. The CDR3 DNA is TGTGCCAGCAGCTTGGTTGATACGGGTAGCTACACCTTC. Translation: CASSLVDTGSYTF.

This chain connects TRBV7-2 to TRBJ2-3; 10 bases fit TRBD2. Germline assignment: CDR1 SGHTA and CDR2 FQGNSA. The length of the CDR3 is 16 residues. The V gene end was trimmed by 2 bases and the J gene end by 4 bases; junction bases not matched to a gene: 6. CDR3 in DNA: TGTGCCAGCAGCTTAATGGCTAGCGGGAGTGCAGATACGCAGTATTTT. Translating gives CASSLMASGSADTQYF.

This clone was seen a handful of times. The chain recombines TRBV7-8 with TRBJ2-1, with D possibly being TRBD2 (6 bases). V gave up 5 bases and J gave up 6 bases, with 17 bases separating them. This CDR3 is built from 15 residues. Germline V gene sequence: CDR1 SGHVS, CDR2 FQNEAQ. In nucleotides, the CDR3 is TGTGCCAGCAGCCTTAGCGGCTTGGTCTTCAATGAGCAGTTCTTC. It is translated as CASSLSGLVFNEQFF.

The rearrangement links TRBV6-1 to TRBJ2-7, with D perhaps TRBD1 (5 bases). Trimming stripped 0 bases from V and 4 bases from J, with 16 bases between. Germline V gene lookup returns CDR1 MNHNS and CDR2 SASEGT. This CDR3 has 16 amino acids. The CDR3 region is CASSEAVRAGWYEQYF. Here the CDR3 DNA reads TGTGCCAGCAGTGAAGCTGTTCGCGCAGGGTGGTACGAGCAGTACTTC.

The chain recombines TRBV9 with TRBJ1-5, with TRBD1 matching 9 bases. Germline lookup yields CDR1 SGDLS and CDR2 YYNGEE. The J segment lost 5 bases and the V segment lost 2 bases, leaving 5 bases of the junction unmatched. The CDR3 runs to 15 residues. The CDR3: CASSVEGQGDQPQHF. The CDR3, as DNA: TGTGCCAGCAGCGTGGAGGGACAGGGAGATCAGCCCCAGCATTTT.

This clone was observed a single time. CDR3 amino acids: CASSYPRTSGYNEQFF. Here the CDR3 DNA reads TGTGCCAGCAGTTATCCTCGGACTAGCGGTTACAATGAGCAGTTCTTC. The genes are TRBV6-2 or TRBV6-3 and TRBJ2-1, with 10 bases identical to TRBD2. Trimming took 3 bases from V and 4 from J; bases not matched to a gene: 6. Germline CDR1 MNHEY, CDR2 SVGEGT. The CDR3 loop spans 16 amino acids.

The rearrangement uses TRBV19 and TRBJ2-3; TRBD2 aligns across 15 bases. Trimming took 5 bases from V and 5 from J; bases not matched to a gene: 8. Germline V CDR1 and CDR2: LNHDA, SQIVND (reference sequence). The CDR3 runs 17 residues. The CDR3: CASSPRTSGRAEDTQYF. CDR3 DNA sequence: TGTGCCAGTAGTCCACGGACTAGCGGGAGGGCCGAAGATACGCAGTATTTT.

The chain couples TRBV29-1 to TRBJ2-5; tentative D call: TRBD2 (6 bases). Trimming cost V 6 bases and J 5 bases, with 16 bases left between them. The CDR3 extends over 13 amino acids. Looked up from germline, CDR1 is SQVTM and CDR2 is ANQGSEA. Written as DNA, the CDR3 is TGCAGCGTGCCCGGGAGAATCGGGGAGACCCAGTACTTC. Translating it yields CSVPGRIGETQYF.

The chain recombines TRBV28 with TRBJ1-6; 9 positions match TRBD1. CDR1 MDHEN and CDR2 SYDVKM come from the germline V gene. The CDR3 extends over 18 amino acids. Unmatched junction bases numbered 9, after V lost 6 bases and J lost 0 bases. This CDR3 is CASSLGQGQGSYNSPLHF. Here the CDR3 DNA reads TGTGCCAGCAGCCTCGGACAGGGGCAAGGCTCCTATAATTCACCCCTCCACTTT.

This chain links TRBV7-2 with TRBJ2-7, with 12 bases matching TRBD1. The CDR3 has 14 residues. V trimming: 5 bases; J trimming: 6 bases; junction bases outside the gene matches: 5. The germline gives CDR1 SGHTA, CDR2 FQGNSA. CDR3 protein: CASSLRDRGPEQYF. CDR3 sequence (DNA): TGTGCCAGCAGCCTCCGGGACAGGGGGCCCGAGCAGTACTTC.

This clone was recorded once. V usage is TRBV19 and J usage is TRBJ2-7; 9 bases align to TRBD1. Germline V CDR1 and CDR2: LNHDA, SQIVND (reference sequence). V was pared by 9 bases and J by 3 bases, with 12 bases of the junction left unmatched. This CDR3 has 15 amino acids. The CDR3 region has the DNA TGTGCCAGCGGAGGGACGGGGGGACAGGGCTACGAGCAGTACTTC. The encoded protein is CASGGTGGQGYEQYF.

This clone showed up just a few times. The CDR3 coding sequence is TGTGCCAGCAGCTTAGTCCCAGGGGATCATTCACCCCTCCACTTT. It yields the protein CASSLVPGDHSPLHF. V gene TRBV7-9 combines with J gene TRBJ1-6; D might be TRBD1 (6 bases). The CDR3 totals 15 residues. Germline loops: CDR1 SEHNR, CDR2 FQNEAQ (reference sequence). Trimming pared 1 base from V and 8 bases from J, leaving 12 bases between.

This rearrangement joins TRBV6-1 to TRBJ2-5, with 8 bases identical to TRBD2. The V gene end was trimmed by 2 bases and the J gene end by 4 bases; junction bases not matched to a gene: 15. CDR3 length equals 18 residues. Germline V gene data show CDR1 as MNHNS and CDR2 as SASEGT. In DNA form, the CDR3 reads TGTGCCAGCAGTGAACTGGGCGGGAGGCCCCTTCGGGGAGAGACCCAGTACTTC. This encodes CASSELGGRPLRGETQYF.